This note documents a single T cell receptor beta chain sequence. Extracted RNA was reverse transcribed into cDNA, the sequencing template. Using immunoSEQ multiplex PCR, the repertoire was profiled, and TCRdb retains in-frame clones only, with some absent. Of approximately 180,000 clones in the sample, about 63% are singletons; the top ten hold 1.5% to 2%. The data originate from a study of CD8+ T cells in alopecia areata. This receptor was obtained from a human donor with alopecia areata. Sequencing used CD4+ T cells sorted from blood, obtained at week 0.

The CDR3 DNA reads TGTGCCAGCAGTTACTCGAACAGATTAAATAATTCACCCCTCCACTTT. This encodes CASSYSNRLNNSPLHF. This chain joins TRBV6-5 and TRBJ1-6; D uncertain. V was shortened by 0 bases and J by 5 bases, with 11 bases between the two germline ends. This CDR3 region has 16 residues. The germline V gene encodes CDR1 MNHEY and CDR2 SVGAGI.